The next 22 T cell receptor beta chains were all read from a single sample in a study of chemoradiotherapy in HPV16-positive cancers. The assay was immunoSEQ multiplex PCR, and TCRdb's table has in-frame clones only and misses some. The sample includes about 31,000 clones, 84% of them seen just once. The sample here was blood, taken from a patient who underwent chemoradiotherapy. All receptors derive from a human donor with HPV-associated anogenital cancer.

This chain uses TRBV11-2 with TRBJ1-5; TRBD1 aligns across 8 bases. Germline-derived CDR1 and CDR2 are SGHAT and FQNNGV. V shed 5 bases and J 4 bases; nucleotides not matched to a gene: 4. There are 14 residues in the CDR3. The CDR3 reads CASSITGGNQPQHF. The CDR3, as DNA: TGTGCCAGCAGCATTACAGGGGGAAATCAGCCCCAGCATTTT.

The chain combines TRBV6-1 with TRBJ1-2, with D maybe TRBD1 (6 bases). Per germline, CDR1 MNHNS and CDR2 SASEGT. With 1 base removed from V and 5 bases from J, the gap between germline ends came to 11 bases. The CDR3 contains 14 residues. This CDR3 reads CASSEDAGVYGYTF. The DNA of the CDR3 is TGTGCCAGCAGTGAAGATGCAGGGGTTTATGGCTACACCTTC.

This chain joins TRBV6-1 and TRBJ1-2; tentative D call: TRBD1 (5 bases). V was clipped by 2 bases and J by 1 base, with 11 bases between them. Germline V lookup: CDR1 MNHNS, CDR2 SASEGT. The CDR3 has 15 residues. In nucleotides, the CDR3 is TGTGCCAGCAGTGAATTAGGGGCAGTTAACTATGGCTACACCTTC. Residues: CASSELGAVNYGYTF.

The chain employs TRBV9 and TRBJ1-4, with D possibly matching TRBD1 (5 bases). The ends were cut back, 1 base at V and 6 bases at J, with 13 bases in the middle. Germline values: CDR1 SGDLS, CDR2 YYNGEE. This CDR3 has 15 residues. The CDR3 DNA follows: TGTGCCAGCAGCGTATCATGGGGGGTGGATGAAAAACTGTTTTTT. Residues: CASSVSWGVDEKLFF. The whole variable domain, filled in from reference TRBV9 and TRBJ1-4, reads DSGVTQTPKHLITATGQRVTLRCSPRSGDLSVYWYQQSLDQGLQFLIQYYNGEERAKGNILERFSAQQFPDLHSELNLSSLELGDSALYFCASSVSWGVDEKLFFGSGTQLSVL.

The chain uses TRBV19 and TRBJ2-7; TRBD1 matches at 8 bases. Trimming took 0 bases from V and 6 from J; bases not matched to a gene: 4. This CDR3 region has 14 residues. Germline V gene sequence: CDR1 LNHDA, CDR2 SQIVND (reference sequence). The CDR3 region is CASSIDGTGGEQYF. The CDR3, as DNA: TGTGCCAGTAGTATAGATGGGACAGGTGGCGAGCAGTACTTC.

The CDR3 is CASSETWGGGYEQYF. In DNA form, the CDR3 reads TGTGCCAGCAGTGAAACTTGGGGGGGCGGCTACGAGCAGTACTTC. The chain joins TRBV6-1 to TRBJ2-7, with D possibly TRBD2 on 7 matching bases. CDR1 MNHNS and CDR2 SASEGT come from the germline V gene. The CDR3 is 15 amino acids. Trimming removed 2 bases from V and 3 bases from J, with 14 bases in between.

The J gene is TRBJ1-2, the V gene TRBV19, with TRBD1 as a possible D gene (6 bases). Germline CDR1 LNHDA, CDR2 SQIVND (reference sequence). Trimming left V 4 bases short and J 3 bases short, with 15 bases between. The CDR3 has 15 residues. The CDR3 DNA is TGTGCCAGTAGTAGTCGTACAGGGTATGACTATGGCTACACCTTC. Residues: CASSSRTGYDYGYTF.

The chain is built from TRBV5-6 and TRBJ1-1; 8 nucleotides align to TRBD1. V gave up 0 bases and J gave up 0 bases; unmatched junction bases: 4. The CDR3 runs 16 residues. CDR1 is SGHDT, CDR2 YYEEEE, per germline. The CDR3 here is CASSLGTGNMNTEAFF. The CDR3 region has the DNA TGTGCCAGCAGCTTGGGGACAGGGAATATGAACACTGAAGCTTTCTTT.

This clone has only a few counts. The chain recombines TRBV5-4 with TRBJ2-3; D possibly corresponds to TRBD1 (5 bases). The germline CDR1 and CDR2 sequences are SGHNT and YYREEE (reference sequence). The V and J ends lost 3 bases and 2 bases respectively, with 10 bases between them. CDR3 length: 14 amino acids. CDR3 coding DNA: TGTGCCAGCAGCTCCGACAGTAACACAGATACGCAGTATTTT. The encoded protein is CASSSDSNTDTQYF.

This rearrangement joins TRBV7-6 to TRBJ1-1; D not resolved. The V end lost 2 bases, the J end lost 1 base, and 5 bases lay between the germline ends. Germline CDR1 is SGHVS and CDR2 is FNYEAQ. The CDR3 loop spans 13 amino acids. CDR3 nucleotide sequence: TGTGCCAGCAGCTTAAGCAAGAACACTGAAGCTTTCTTT. It translates to CASSLSKNTEAFF.

The V gene is TRBV25-1, the J gene TRBJ1-5; D not certain. V was cut by 2 bases and J by 5 bases, with 10 bases left in between. This CDR3 contains 14 residues. CDR1 is MGHDK, CDR2 SYGVNS, per germline. The CDR3 loop reads CASSEPRHDQPQHF. The CDR3 coding sequence is TGTGCCAGCAGTGAACCGCGACACGATCAGCCCCAGCATTTT.

The chain is built from TRBV30 and TRBJ2-3, with 8 bases aligning to TRBD2. CDR3 length equals 24 residues. CDR1 and CDR2 from the germline V gene are GTSNPN and SVGIG (reference sequence). Losses at the gene ends were 4 bases for V and 4 bases for J; bases not matched to a gene: 37. Here the CDR3 DNA reads TGTGCCTGGAAGGGGGACGGGGGAATCACGCCGGAATCACACCTAGCGGGCTCACCAGATACGCAGTATTTT. Protein: CAWKGDGGITPESHLAGSPDTQYF.

The genes are TRBV7-9 and TRBJ1-2, with TRBD1 identical over 7 bases. V dropped 1 base and J dropped 1; count of bases not matched to a gene: 12. This CDR3 has 18 residues. Germline-derived CDR1 and CDR2 are SEHNR and FQNEAQ (reference sequence). As DNA, the CDR3 is TGTGCCAGCAGCTTAGGTGGGGACAGCCGATCTCGTAACTATGGCTACACCTTC. Its translation is CASSLGGDSRSRNYGYTF.

The chain links TRBV29-1 to TRBJ1-4, with D maybe TRBD1 (6 bases). The CDR3 consists of 14 residues. V was cut by 7 bases and J by 0 bases, with 12 bases left in between. From germline, CDR1 is SQVTM and CDR2 ANQGSEA. The chain's CDR3 is CSALGGSTNEKLFF. CDR3 coding DNA: TGCAGCGCCCTAGGGGGATCAACTAATGAAAAACTGTTTTTT.

The chain has TRBV5-1 and TRBJ1-6; D is perhaps TRBD1 (6 bases). This CDR3 spans 15 amino acids. In germline, CDR1 is SGHRS, CDR2 YFSETQ. Trimming took off 4 bases at V and 8 bases at J, with 16 bases between the two ends. In DNA form, the CDR3 reads TGCGCCAGCAGCCAAGACCTGACAGGTCATTCACCCCTCCACTTT. It encodes CASSQDLTGHSPLHF.

Here the CDR3 reads CASSLAESNTEAFF. Written as DNA, the CDR3 is TGTGCCAGCAGCTTAGCTGAGAGTAACACTGAAGCTTTCTTT. The chain employs TRBV7-8 and TRBJ1-1; no clear D gene. Germline V gene sequence: CDR1 SGHVS, CDR2 FQNEAQ. The ends were cut back, 0 bases at V and 2 bases at J, with 7 bases in the middle. The CDR3 runs 14 residues.

The V call is TRBV6-1, the J call TRBJ1-2; TRBD1 matches at 9 bases. The germline CDR1 and CDR2 sequences are MNHNS and SASEGT. This CDR3 region has 16 residues. Trimming at V came to 4 bases and at J to 2 bases, leaving 8 bases not matched to a gene. This CDR3 reads CASSARGQGANYGYTF. DNA of the CDR3: TGTGCCAGCAGTGCACGGGGACAGGGTGCGAACTATGGCTACACCTTC.

In its sample, this clone is medium-sized. The rearrangement links TRBV29-1 to TRBJ1-1; D might be TRBD1 (5 bases). This CDR3 is built from 12 residues. From germline, CDR1 is SQVTM and CDR2 ANQGSEA. Trimming shortened V by 4 bases and J by 10 bases, and 16 bases separated the two germline ends. The CDR3 DNA reads TGCAGCGTTGGGATGAGTGGGGGAGTAGCTTTCTTT. Encoded protein: CSVGMSGGVAFF.

The V call is TRBV15, the J call TRBJ1-4; maybe TRBD1 (6 bases). The V and J ends lost 5 bases and 8 bases respectively, with 21 bases between them. The CDR3 is 16 residues long. Germline-derived CDR1 and CDR2 are LNHNV and YYDKDF (reference sequence). CDR3 coding DNA: TGTGCCACCAGCCCCATCGGCGGGGGCGCAGGGGAAAAACTGTTTTTT. It translates to CATSPIGGGAGEKLFF.

This clone has a single count. The rearrangement links TRBV2 to TRBJ1-6; 8 nucleotides agree with TRBD1. J was trimmed by 8 bases and V by 1 base; bases with no gene match: 10. CDR3 length: 17 amino acids. Germline CDR1 and CDR2: SNHLY and FYNNEI. The CDR3 here is CASSEVRTGGSHSPLHF. CDR3 DNA: TGTGCCAGCAGTGAAGTAAGAACAGGGGGGTCGCATTCACCCCTCCACTTT. The complete variable domain, with remaining parts taken from reference TRBV2 and TRBJ1-6, reads EPEVTQTPSHQVTQMGQEVILRCVPISNHLYFYWYRQILGQKVEFLVSFYNNEISEKSEIFDDQFSVERPDGSNFTLKIRSTKLEDSAMYFCASSEVRTGGSHSPLHFGNGTRLTVT.

The V and J genes are TRBV30 and TRBJ2-5; 7 bases align to TRBD1. Germline loops: CDR1 GTSNPN, CDR2 SVGIG (reference sequence). The V segment lost 0 bases and the J segment 4 bases; nucleotides outside the gene matches: 2. The CDR3 consists of 13 residues. Here the CDR3 DNA reads TGTGCCTGGAGTGTACGACAGGGAGAGACCCAGTACTTC. Its translation is CAWSVRQGETQYF.

V is TRBV4-2 and J is TRBJ2-2; no clear D. The CDR3 has 13 amino acids. Trimming removed 4 bases from V and 5 bases from J, with 8 bases in between. CDR1 is LGHNA and CDR2 is YNFKEQ in the germline V gene. CDR3 DNA: TGTGCCAGCAGCCCCACTACGACCGGGGAGCTGTTTTTT. Translating gives CASSPTTTGELFF.